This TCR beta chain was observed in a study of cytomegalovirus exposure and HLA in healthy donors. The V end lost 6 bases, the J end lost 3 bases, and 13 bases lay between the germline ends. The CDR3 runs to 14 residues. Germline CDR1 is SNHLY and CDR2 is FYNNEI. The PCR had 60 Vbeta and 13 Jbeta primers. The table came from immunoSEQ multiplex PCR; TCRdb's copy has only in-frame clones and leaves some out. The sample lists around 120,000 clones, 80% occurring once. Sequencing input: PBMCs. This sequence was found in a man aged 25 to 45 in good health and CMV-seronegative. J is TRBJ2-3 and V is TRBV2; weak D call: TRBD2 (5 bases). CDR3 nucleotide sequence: TGTGCCAGCAGGGCCCAGCGGTGGACAGATACGCAGTATTTT. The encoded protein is CASRAQRWTDTQYF. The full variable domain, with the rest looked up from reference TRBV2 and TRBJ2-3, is EPEVTQTPSHQVTQMGQEVILRCVPISNHLYFYWYRQILGQKVEFLVSFYNNEISEKSEIFDDQFSVERPDGSNFTLKIRSTKLEDSAMYFCASRAQRWTDTQYFGPGTRLTVL.